This T cell receptor beta chain was found in a study of T cells in Graves' hyperthyroidism and ophthalmopathy. Template material for amplifying TCR beta CDR3 regions consisted of RNA transcripts. First-round RT-PCR targeting the TCR CDR3 was performed with the HTBI primer set. Each CDR3 protein gets one entry after TCRdb re-called the multiplex PCR reads with MiXCR. The sample has approximately 530,000 distinct CDR3 sequences; about 20% are singletons. Study-level findings and limits: Most clonotypes expanded in the thyroid (above 0.001) were also present in blood.

Germline V gene lookup returns CDR1 SEHNR and CDR2 FQNEAQ (reference sequence). Trimming took 4 bases from V and 1 from J, leaving 11 bases between them. This CDR3 spans 15 amino acids. Worth noting for this clonotype: Antigen: not known.

Diagnoses were established using clinical symptoms, serum thyroxine and TRAb, thyroid ultrasound and orbital computed tomography. Sample: blood. This chain connects TRBV7-9 to TRBJ2-1; D possibly corresponds to TRBD1 (5 bases). This receptor was identified in a man between 40 and 49 years old with Graves' ophthalmopathy. In nucleotides, the CDR3 is TGTGCCAGCAGCTCTACGGACAAGTCCTACAATGAGCAGTTCTTC. This translates into CASSSTDKSYNEQFF.